The present TCR beta chain was sequenced within a study of identical twins. Germline V gene sequence: CDR1 MNHEY, CDR2 SVGEGT. The V segment lost 6 bases and the J segment 4 bases; nucleotides outside the gene matches: 6. The CDR3 is 15 residues long. In TCRdb, the 5' RACE reads were re-called with MiXCR into one record per CDR3 protein. Of around 280,000 distinct CDR3 sequences listed, approximately 8.5% are singletons. This clonotype has a handful of counts. Another study also made use of these data, one on yellow fever vaccine responses in identical twins. That source adds: Vaccine T cell responses of twins reportedly seemed partly convergent and partly personalized.

Sequenced material: memory (CD45RO+) T cells sorted from blood. The sequence came from a woman aged 18-29 years in good health. The V and J genes are TRBV6-2 or TRBV6-3 and TRBJ2-2, with 9 bases identical to TRBD1. The DNA of the CDR3 is TGTGCCAGCAGACCCCGGGACAGGGTCACCGGGGAGCTGTTTTTT. Protein: CASRPRDRVTGELFF.